This TCR beta chain was retrieved from a study of T cell clonotyping in hematopoietic cell transplantation. Assay used: immunoSEQ multiplex PCR; TCRdb lists only in-frame clones, some missing. The sample includes tens of thousands of clones, 90% to 97% of them seen just once. Time point: recipient sample about 28 days before transplant, after cytoreduction. The receptor was isolated from a woman aged 45-65 years with acute myeloid leukemia. Some clones in this sample may be carry-over from other donors' samples. The sample here was peripheral blood mononuclear cells, taken before stem cell transplant.

Written as DNA, the CDR3 is TGTGCCAGTAGCAACCCGGGACACCGCAATCAGCCCCAGCATTTT. This codes for CASSNPGHRNQPQHF. The chain has TRBV19 and TRBJ1-5, with a possible D match to TRBD1 (6 bases). CDR1 LNHDA and CDR2 SQIVND come from the germline V gene (reference sequence). CDR3 length: 15 amino acids. V lost 6 bases to trimming and J lost 2 bases, with 14 bases between them.